This T cell receptor (beta chain) stems from a study of CD8 T cells in ankylosing spondylitis. MiXCR was run by TCRdb on the 5' RACE reads, yielding one entry per CDR3 protein. The table records some 130,000 distinct CDR3 sequences, approximately 13% of them present only once. The CDR3 runs to 15 residues. The V gene lost 5 bases and the J gene lost 0 bases, with 11 bases spanning the gap. Germline assignment: CDR1 SGHAT and CDR2 FQNNGV. Source material: blood, either unsorted or a sorted T cell fraction (not recorded which). V gene TRBV11-2 combines with J gene TRBJ2-1; D might be TRBD2 (6 bases). The source is a female donor with ankylosing spondylitis or in good health (not recorded which). DNA for the CDR3: TGTGCCAGCAGCCGTGGGGGGATCTCCTACAATGAGCAGTTCTTC. Its protein product is CASSRGGISYNEQFF.